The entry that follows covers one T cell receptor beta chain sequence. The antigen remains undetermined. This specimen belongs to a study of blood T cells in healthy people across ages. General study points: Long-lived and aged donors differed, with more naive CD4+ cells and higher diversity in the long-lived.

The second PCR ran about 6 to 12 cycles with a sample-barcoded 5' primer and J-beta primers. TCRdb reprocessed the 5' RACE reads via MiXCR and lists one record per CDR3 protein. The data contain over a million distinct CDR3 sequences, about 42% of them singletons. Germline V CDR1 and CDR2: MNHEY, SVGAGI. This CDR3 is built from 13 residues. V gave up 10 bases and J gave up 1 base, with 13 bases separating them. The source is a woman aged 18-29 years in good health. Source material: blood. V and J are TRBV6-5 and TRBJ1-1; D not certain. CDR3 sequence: CATQAQGNTEAFF. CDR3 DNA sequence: TGTGCCACCCAGGCCCAAGGGAACACTGAAGCTTTCTTT.